One sample yielded the 19 T cell receptor beta chains listed below, sequenced in a study of beta chain features in type 1 diabetes. Their cognate antigens are unknown. The study reverse transcribed the entire isolated RNA, so it sequenced expressed TCRB transcripts. TCRdb's copy holds only in-frame clones and misses some; the assay was immunoSEQ multiplex PCR. Here the sample spans hundreds of thousands of clones, about an eighth being singletons. Study-level findings and limits: All four CD4+ subsets of Type 1 diabetes patients contained TCRB CDR3s that were moderately but significantly shorter.

The sample was naive CD4+ T cells from blood. The receptor source for this set is a man in his late teens or twenties with type 1 diabetes.

This clone was observed a handful of times. The chain joins TRBV28 to TRBJ2-3, with TRBD1 matching 9 bases. Germline CDR1 is MDHEN and CDR2 is SYDVKM. After removal of 5 bases from V and 6 bases from J, the junction contained 9 bases not matched to a gene. This CDR3 is built from 15 residues. CDR3 coding DNA: TGTGCCAGCAGTACGGCCGGGACAGGGAAGGATACGCAGTATTTT. Encoded protein: CASSTAGTGKDTQYF.

The V gene is TRBV5-1, the J gene TRBJ1-3; D unresolved. Germline CDR1 is SGHRS and CDR2 is YFSETQ. The V and J ends lost 4 bases and 0 bases respectively, with 14 bases between them. This CDR3 is built from 16 residues. CDR3 in DNA: TGCGCCAGCAGCATCGACATGTCACACTCTGGAAACACCATATATTTT. It translates to CASSIDMSHSGNTIYF.

This clone appeared a few times. The J gene is TRBJ2-5, the V gene TRBV7-2, with D perhaps matching TRBD1 (6 bases). This CDR3 spans 15 amino acids. V lost 0 bases to trimming and J lost 3 bases, with 11 bases between them. Germline V CDR1 and CDR2: SGHTA, FQGNSA. CDR3 nucleotide sequence: TGTGCCAGCAGCTTAGCGGCGTCAGGGGAAGAGACCCAGTACTTC. This codes for CASSLAASGEETQYF.

The gene calls are TRBV5-1 and TRBJ2-1; maybe TRBD2 (6 bases). Trimming pared 4 bases from V and 7 bases from J, leaving 18 bases between. CDR3 length: 15 amino acids. The germline gives CDR1 SGHRS, CDR2 YFSETQ. CDR3 bases: TGCGCCAGCAGCCAGTCGGCAGGGAGGAGTAATGAGCAGTTCTTC. Translating it yields CASSQSAGRSNEQFF.

The J gene is TRBJ2-7, the V gene TRBV7-8; maybe TRBD2 (7 bases). V lost 1 base and J 0 bases, leaving 13 bases between the germline ends. In germline, CDR1 is SGHVS, CDR2 FQNEAQ. This CDR3 is 16 amino acids long. Here the CDR3 DNA reads TGTGCCAGCAGCTTAGTCGAGGCGGGGGCCTCCTACGAGCAGTACTTC. It encodes CASSLVEAGASYEQYF.

The chain couples TRBV6-5 to TRBJ2-7; 9 bases map to TRBD1. Unmatched junction bases numbered 7, after V lost 4 bases and J lost 3 bases. CDR3 length: 15 residues. In germline, CDR1 is MNHEY, CDR2 SVGAGI. CDR3 nucleotides: TGTGCCAGCAGTTCAGGACAGGGGAGACGCTACGAGCAGTACTTC. This translates into CASSSGQGRRYEQYF.

This clone showed up just a few times. V usage is TRBV6-1 and J usage is TRBJ1-2; D is unresolved. V gave up 4 bases and J gave up 2 bases, with 8 bases separating them. Germline V gene sequence: CDR1 MNHNS, CDR2 SASEGT. The CDR3 is made up of 13 amino acids. CDR3 residues: CASSGRRNYGYTF. In DNA form, the CDR3 reads TGTGCCAGCAGTGGACGGAGGAACTATGGCTACACCTTC.

This clone was detected only a few times. The genes are TRBV6-5 and TRBJ1-4; maybe TRBD1 (5 bases). This CDR3 has 14 residues. Trimming left V 7 bases short and J 8 bases short, with 17 bases between. Germline lookup yields CDR1 MNHEY and CDR2 SVGAGI. In nucleotides, the CDR3 is TGTGCCAGCACCCGGACACTCGGCGTCGAAAAACTGTTTTTT. The encoded protein is CASTRTLGVEKLFF.

The chain is built from TRBV6-6 and TRBJ2-5, with D possibly matching TRBD2 (6 bases). The CDR3 sequence is 11 residues long. The V end lost 11 bases, the J end lost 7 bases, and 14 bases lay between the germline ends. The V gene's germline CDR1 is MNHNY and CDR2 SVGAGI (reference sequence). In DNA form, the CDR3 reads TGTGCCGCAAGGGCGGAGGGGACCCAGTACTTC. Translating gives CAARAEGTQYF.

The V gene is TRBV28, the J gene TRBJ1-2; the D is unclear. V was clipped by 5 bases and J by 3 bases, with 13 bases between them. The CDR3 is 14 amino acids. Germline-derived CDR1 and CDR2 are MDHEN and SYDVKM. Written as DNA, the CDR3 is TGTGCCAGCAGTCCGCAGGACGGTTACTATGGCTACACCTTC. The encoded protein is CASSPQDGYYGYTF.

The chain carries TRBV5-1 and TRBJ1-2, with D unresolved. Germline loops: CDR1 SGHRS, CDR2 YFSETQ. This CDR3 comprises 12 residues. Trimming stripped 4 bases from V and 8 bases from J, with 12 bases between. The CDR3 protein is CASSPGDDGYTF. The CDR3 coding sequence is TGCGCCAGCAGCCCGGGTGACGACGGCTACACCTTC.

This clone has just a few counts. The gene calls are TRBV29-1 and TRBJ2-5, with D possibly being TRBD1 or TRBD2 (5 bases each). CDR1 and CDR2 (germline): SQVTM, ANQGSEA. CDR3 length: 14 amino acids. The germline V and J ends were trimmed by 5 bases and 5 bases, with 18 bases remaining between them. CDR3 sequence (DNA): TGCAGCGTTTTGGCAGGGACCGGTTTGGAGACCCAGTACTTC. Protein: CSVLAGTGLETQYF.

CDR3 sequence (DNA): TGTGCCAGCAGCTTAGCGCGGGGGGCGCGGGATGAAAAACTGTTTTTT. It translates to CASSLARGARDEKLFF. V gene TRBV7-2 combines with J gene TRBJ1-4; a weak D match, TRBD1 (6 bases). V gave up 0 bases and J gave up 6 bases, with 14 bases separating them. This CDR3 region has 16 residues. CDR1 is SGHTA and CDR2 is FQGNSA in the germline V gene. Full variable domain (outside the CDR3, taken from reference TRBV7-2 and TRBJ1-4): GAGVSQSPSNKVTEKGKDVELRCDPISGHTALYWYRQSLGQGLEFLIYFQGNSAPDKSGLPSDRFSAERTGGSVSTLTIQRTQQEDSAVYLCASSLARGARDEKLFFGSGTQLSVL.

The V gene is TRBV30, the J gene TRBJ1-1; D unclear. Looked up from germline, CDR1 is GTSNPN and CDR2 is SVGIG (reference sequence). The germline V and J ends were trimmed by 2 bases and 7 bases, with 17 bases remaining between them. The CDR3 is 14 residues long. CDR3 coding DNA: TGTGCCTGGAGTATAGTTCCGGGTTCCGGTGAAGCTTTCTTT. The encoded protein is CAWSIVPGSGEAFF.

This clone was observed a few times. This chain joins TRBV4-3 and TRBJ2-7; TRBD1 agrees at 9 bases. V shed 2 bases, J shed 2 bases, and the junction held 4 bases outside the gene matches. The CDR3 consists of 15 residues. Germline CDR1 is LGHNA and CDR2 is YSLEER. CDR3 sequence (DNA): TGCGCCAGCAGCCAAAGACAGGGGGTACCCTACGAGCAGTACTTC. Translating gives CASSQRQGVPYEQYF.

Here the CDR3 DNA reads TGTGCCAGCAGTGGACAGGGCTTTAATCAGCCCCAGCATTTT. It specifies CASSGQGFNQPQHF. The chain links TRBV2 to TRBJ1-5; 7 nucleotides match TRBD1. Germline V gene lookup returns CDR1 SNHLY and CDR2 FYNNEI. V lost 4 bases, J lost 4 bases, and 4 bases stayed unmatched. The CDR3 consists of 14 residues.

This clone occurred a few times. The CDR3 loop is CALGKAYPYNEQFF. In DNA, the CDR3 is TGTGCCTTGGGGAAGGCCTATCCCTACAATGAGCAGTTCTTC. This sequence joins TRBV30 and TRBJ2-1; no reliable D call. Germline CDR1 is GTSNPN and CDR2 is SVGIG (reference sequence). The CDR3 is 14 amino acids. V dropped 7 bases and J dropped 2 bases, with 15 bases sitting between them.

The chain couples TRBV27 to TRBJ2-1; weak D call: TRBD2 (6 bases). Trimming took off 2 bases at V and 4 bases at J, with 12 bases between the two ends. This CDR3 region has 15 residues. Germline CDR1 MNHEY, CDR2 SMNVEV (reference sequence). Written as DNA, the CDR3 is TGTGCCAGCAGTTTACGTCCTAGCGCGTACAATGAGCAGTTCTTC. Translated: CASSLRPSAYNEQFF.

The rearrangement uses TRBV10-3 and TRBJ2-5; 9 bases line up with TRBD2. This CDR3 comprises 15 residues. V shed 3 bases and J 5 bases; nucleotides not matched to a gene: 7. The germline gives CDR1 ENHRY, CDR2 SYGVKD. The CDR3 coding sequence is TGTGCCATCAGTGAAGGCGGGAGGGCCCGGGAGACCCAGTACTTC. Its protein is CAISEGGRARETQYF.